The 9 T cell receptor beta chains presented below share a single source sample, sequenced in a study of cytomegalovirus exposure and HLA in healthy donors. Vbeta (60) and Jbeta (13) primers were used in the PCR. TCRdb's table, derived via immunoSEQ multiplex PCR, lists solely in-frame clones and lacks some. The table shows over 150,000 clones, with 80% to 85% occurring only once. Sequenced: PBMCs. All receptors derive from a male donor in good health and CMV-seronegative.

This chain connects TRBV19 to TRBJ1-2; 9 bases are shared with TRBD1. The V and J ends lost 4 bases and 5 bases, in that order; junction bases with no gene match: 5. From germline, CDR1 is LNHDA and CDR2 SQIVND (reference sequence). The CDR3 is 14 amino acids. The CDR3 DNA is TGTGCCAGTAGTACCACGACAGGGGGTTATGGCTACACCTTC. Protein sequence: CASSTTTGGYGYTF.

This rearrangement joins TRBV10-1 to TRBJ2-7, with 9 bases that match TRBD1. Looked up from germline, CDR1 is WNHNN and CDR2 is SYGVQD (reference sequence). CDR3 size: 14 residues. Losses at the gene ends were 0 bases for V and 6 bases for J; bases not matched to a gene: 3. CDR3 nucleotide sequence: TGCGCCAGCAGTGAGTCCCGGACAGGGGCCGAGCAGTACTTC. It translates to CASSESRTGAEQYF.

V usage is TRBV29-1 and J usage is TRBJ1-1; D perhaps matches TRBD1 (6 bases). This CDR3 comprises 13 residues. V was trimmed by 6 bases and J by 3 bases, leaving 14 bases between them. Germline V gives CDR1 SQVTM, CDR2 ANQGSEA. The CDR3 reads CSVKTRQDTEAFF. CDR3 in DNA: TGCAGCGTAAAGACCAGACAGGACACTGAAGCTTTCTTT. Full variable domain (remainder filled in from reference TRBV29-1 and TRBJ1-1): SAVISQKPSRDICQRGTSLTIQCQVDSQVTMMFWYRQQPGQSLTLIATANQGSEATYESGFVIDKFPISRPNLTFSTLTVSNMSPEDSSIYLCSVKTRQDTEAFFGQGTRLTVV.

This chain uses TRBV4-2 with TRBJ2-2; 7 bases are shared with TRBD1. Germline trimming cut 4 bases from V and 5 bases from J; bases unmatched to any gene: 7. Germline-derived CDR1 and CDR2 are LGHNA and YNFKEQ. This CDR3 has 15 amino acids. CDR3 nucleotide sequence: TGTGCCAGCAGCCTTGTAACAGGGGCGACCGGGGAGCTGTTTTTT. This translates into CASSLVTGATGELFF.

The V call is TRBV29-1, the J call TRBJ2-1; D is undetermined. CDR1 and CDR2 from the germline V gene are SQVTM and ANQGSEA. V dropped 5 bases and J dropped 0 bases, with 8 bases sitting between them. The CDR3 loop spans 13 amino acids. The CDR3 spells CSVRPGSYNEQFF. DNA of the CDR3: TGCAGCGTTCGTCCGGGCTCCTACAATGAGCAGTTCTTC.

This clone was found a few times. The CDR3 loop is CASSESTGGEQFF. The DNA of the CDR3 is TGCGCCAGCAGTGAGTCGACAGGGGGTGAGCAGTTCTTC. V usage is TRBV10-2 and J usage is TRBJ2-1, with TRBD1 identical over 9 bases. CDR3 length: 13 residues. V was clipped by 0 bases and J by 9 bases; unmatched bases: 0. Germline CDR1 is WSHSY and CDR2 is SAAADI.

This clone was recorded only once. V gene TRBV4-1 combines with J gene TRBJ2-1; no definite D call. The V end lost 1 base, the J end lost 0 bases, and 10 bases lay between the germline ends. CDR1 MGHRA and CDR2 YSYEKL come from the germline V gene. This CDR3 has 16 residues. The CDR3 DNA is TGCGCCAGCAGCCAAGTGCCGGGTAGCTCCTACAATGAGCAGTTCTTC. Translation gives CASSQVPGSSYNEQFF.

The V and J genes are TRBV7-6 and TRBJ2-7; maybe TRBD1 (7 bases). The germline gives CDR1 SGHVS, CDR2 FNYEAQ. Trimming removed 1 base at V and 2 bases at J, with 24 bases between. This CDR3 contains 19 residues. The CDR3 here is CASSLVGGGSRGLAYEQYF. The CDR3 DNA reads as TGTGCCAGCAGCTTAGTTGGAGGGGGTAGCAGGGGGTTAGCCTACGAGCAGTACTTC.

This clone was recorded a few times. The chain uses TRBV29-1 and TRBJ2-7; D gene unclear. Germline V lookup: CDR1 SQVTM, CDR2 ANQGSEA. This CDR3 is 14 amino acids long. Trimming left V 0 bases short and J 0 bases short, with 9 bases between. The DNA for the CDR3 is TGCAGCGTTGAAGAAACTCGGAGCTCCTACGAGCAGTACTTC. Encoded protein: CSVEETRSSYEQYF.